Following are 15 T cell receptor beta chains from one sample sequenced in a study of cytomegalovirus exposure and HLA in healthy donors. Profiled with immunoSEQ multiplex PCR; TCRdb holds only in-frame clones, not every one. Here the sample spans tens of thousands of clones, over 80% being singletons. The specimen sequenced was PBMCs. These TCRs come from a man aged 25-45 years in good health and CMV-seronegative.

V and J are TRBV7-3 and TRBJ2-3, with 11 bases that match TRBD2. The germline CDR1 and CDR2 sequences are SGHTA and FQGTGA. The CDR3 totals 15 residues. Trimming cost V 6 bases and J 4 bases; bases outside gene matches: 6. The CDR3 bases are TGTGCCAGCAGAGGTACTAGCGGGAGTGCAGATACGCAGTATTTT. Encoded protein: CASRGTSGSADTQYF.

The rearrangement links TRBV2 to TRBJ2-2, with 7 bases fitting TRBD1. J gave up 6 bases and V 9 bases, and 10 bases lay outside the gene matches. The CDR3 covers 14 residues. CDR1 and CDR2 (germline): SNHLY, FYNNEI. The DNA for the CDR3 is TGTGCCAGTAAAGGGGGACAGTCGGCCGGGGAGCTGTTTTTT. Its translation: CASKGGQSAGELFF.

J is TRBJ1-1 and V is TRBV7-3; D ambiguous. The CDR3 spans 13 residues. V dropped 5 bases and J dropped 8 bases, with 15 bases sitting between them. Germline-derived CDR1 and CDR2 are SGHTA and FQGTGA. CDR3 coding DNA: TGTGCCAGCAGCCCATATGGAGTCGACGAAGCTTTCTTT. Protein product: CASSPYGVDEAFF. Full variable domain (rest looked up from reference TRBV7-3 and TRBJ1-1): GAGVSQTPSNKVTEKGKYVELRCDPISGHTALYWYRQSLGQGPEFLIYFQGTGAADDSGLPNDRFFAVRPEGSVSTLKIQRTERGDSAVYLCASSPYGVDEAFFGQGTRLTVV.

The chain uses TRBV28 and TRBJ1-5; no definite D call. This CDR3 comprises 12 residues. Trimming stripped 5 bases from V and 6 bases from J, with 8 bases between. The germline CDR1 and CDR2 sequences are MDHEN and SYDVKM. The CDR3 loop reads CASSPRGQPQHF. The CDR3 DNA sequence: TGTGCCAGCAGTCCCCGGGGTCAGCCCCAGCATTTT.

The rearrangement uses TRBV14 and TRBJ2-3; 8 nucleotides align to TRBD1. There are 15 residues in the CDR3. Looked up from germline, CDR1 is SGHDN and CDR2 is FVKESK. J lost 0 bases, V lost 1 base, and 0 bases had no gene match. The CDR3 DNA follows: TGTGCCAGCAGCCAAGGGACAGGGAGCACAGATACGCAGTATTTT. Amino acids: CASSQGTGSTDTQYF.

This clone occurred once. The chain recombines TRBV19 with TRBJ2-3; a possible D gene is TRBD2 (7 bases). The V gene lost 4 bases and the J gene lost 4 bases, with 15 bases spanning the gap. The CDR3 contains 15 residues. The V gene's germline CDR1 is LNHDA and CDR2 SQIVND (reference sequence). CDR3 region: CASSTPRGRADTQYF. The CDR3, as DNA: TGTGCCAGTAGTACCCCGAGGGGGAGGGCAGATACGCAGTATTTT.

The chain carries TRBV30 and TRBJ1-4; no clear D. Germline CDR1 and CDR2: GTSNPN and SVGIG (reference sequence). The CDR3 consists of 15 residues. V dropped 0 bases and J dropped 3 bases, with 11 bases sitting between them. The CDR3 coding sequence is TGTGCCTGGAGTGTATACCGGGAAGCTAATGAAAAACTGTTTTTT. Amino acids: CAWSVYREANEKLFF.

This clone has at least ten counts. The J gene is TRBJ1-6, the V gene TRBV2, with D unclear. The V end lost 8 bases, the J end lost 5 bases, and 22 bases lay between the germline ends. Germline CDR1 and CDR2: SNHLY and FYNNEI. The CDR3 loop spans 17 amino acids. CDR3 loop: CASQNTSGYTDNSPLHF. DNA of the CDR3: TGTGCCAGCCAGAACACGAGCGGTTACACTGATAATTCACCCCTCCACTTT.

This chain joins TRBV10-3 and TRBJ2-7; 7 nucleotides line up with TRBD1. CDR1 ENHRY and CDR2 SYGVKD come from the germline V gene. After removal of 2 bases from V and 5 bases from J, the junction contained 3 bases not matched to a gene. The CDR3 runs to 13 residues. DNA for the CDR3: TGTGCCATCAGTGAGGACAGGGTTCACGAGCAGTACGTC. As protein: CAISEDRVHEQYV.

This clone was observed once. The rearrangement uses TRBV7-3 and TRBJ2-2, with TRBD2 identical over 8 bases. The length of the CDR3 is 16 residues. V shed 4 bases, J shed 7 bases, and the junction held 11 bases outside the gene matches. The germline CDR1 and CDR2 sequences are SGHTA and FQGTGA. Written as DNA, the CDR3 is TGTGCCAGCAGCTCCATCGGGGGGGTCCAGAACGGGGAGCTGTTTTTT. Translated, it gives CASSSIGGVQNGELFF.

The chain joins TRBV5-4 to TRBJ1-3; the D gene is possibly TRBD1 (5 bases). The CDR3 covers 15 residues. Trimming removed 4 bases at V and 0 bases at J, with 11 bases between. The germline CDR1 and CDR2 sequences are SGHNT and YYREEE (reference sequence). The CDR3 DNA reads TGTGCCAGCAGCAGGGACTGGAGCTCTGGAAACACCATATATTTT. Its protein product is CASSRDWSSGNTIYF.

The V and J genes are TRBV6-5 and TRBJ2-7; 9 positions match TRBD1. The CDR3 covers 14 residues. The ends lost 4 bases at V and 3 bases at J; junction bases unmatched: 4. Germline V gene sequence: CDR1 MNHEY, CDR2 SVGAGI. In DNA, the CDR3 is TGTGCCAGCAGTTCGATGGGACAGGGCTACGAGCAGTACTTC. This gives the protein CASSSMGQGYEQYF.

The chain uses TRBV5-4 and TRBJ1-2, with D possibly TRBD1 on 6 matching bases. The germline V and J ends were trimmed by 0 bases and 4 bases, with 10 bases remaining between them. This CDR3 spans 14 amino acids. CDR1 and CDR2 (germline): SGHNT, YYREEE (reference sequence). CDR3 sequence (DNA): TGTGCCAGCAGCTTGGAGACAGGACCCTATGGCTACACCTTC. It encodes CASSLETGPYGYTF.

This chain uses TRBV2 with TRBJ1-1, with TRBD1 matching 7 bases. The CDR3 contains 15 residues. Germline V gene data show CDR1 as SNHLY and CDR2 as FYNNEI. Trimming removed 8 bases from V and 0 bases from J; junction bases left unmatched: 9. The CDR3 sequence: CASSRQTGLNTEAFF. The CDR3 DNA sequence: TGTGCCAGCTCCCGGCAGACAGGGCTGAACACTGAAGCTTTCTTT.

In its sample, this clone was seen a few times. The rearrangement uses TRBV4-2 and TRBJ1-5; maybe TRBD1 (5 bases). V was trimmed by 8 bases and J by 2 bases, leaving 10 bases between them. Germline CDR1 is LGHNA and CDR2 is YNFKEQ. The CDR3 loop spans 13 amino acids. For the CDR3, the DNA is TGTGCCAGCGCACAAGGGGGCAATCAGCCCCAGCATTTT. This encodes CASAQGGNQPQHF.